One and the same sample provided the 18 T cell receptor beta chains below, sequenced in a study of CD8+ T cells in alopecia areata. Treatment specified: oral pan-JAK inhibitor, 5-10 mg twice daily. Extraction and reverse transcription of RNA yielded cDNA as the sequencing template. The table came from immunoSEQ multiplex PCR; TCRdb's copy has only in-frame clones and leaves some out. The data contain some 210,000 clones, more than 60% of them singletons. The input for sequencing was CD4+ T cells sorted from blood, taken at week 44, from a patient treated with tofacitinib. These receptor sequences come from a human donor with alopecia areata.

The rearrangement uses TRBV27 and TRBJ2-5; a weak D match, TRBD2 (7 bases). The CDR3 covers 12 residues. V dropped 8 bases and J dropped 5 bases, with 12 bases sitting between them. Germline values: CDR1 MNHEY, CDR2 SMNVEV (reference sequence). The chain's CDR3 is CASRGAYETQYF. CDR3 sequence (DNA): TGTGCCAGCCGGGGGGCGTATGAGACCCAGTACTTC.

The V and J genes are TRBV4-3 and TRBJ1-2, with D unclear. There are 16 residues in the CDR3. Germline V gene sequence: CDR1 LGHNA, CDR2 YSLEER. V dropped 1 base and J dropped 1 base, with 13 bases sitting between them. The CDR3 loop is CASSQVIASLNYGYTF. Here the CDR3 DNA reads TGCGCCAGCAGCCAAGTAATCGCGTCCCTTAACTATGGCTACACCTTC.

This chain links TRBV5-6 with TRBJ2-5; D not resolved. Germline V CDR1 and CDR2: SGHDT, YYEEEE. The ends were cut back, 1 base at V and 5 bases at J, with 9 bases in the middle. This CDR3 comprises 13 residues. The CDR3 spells CASSLSQVETQYF. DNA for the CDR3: TGTGCCAGCAGCTTGTCGCAGGTTGAGACCCAGTACTTC. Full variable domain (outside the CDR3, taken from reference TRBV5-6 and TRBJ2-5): DAGVTQSPTHLIKTRGQQVTLRCSPKSGHDTVSWYQQALGQGPQFIFQYYEEEERQRGNFPDRFSGHQFPNYSSELNVNALLLGDSALYLCASSLSQVETQYFGPGTRLLVL.

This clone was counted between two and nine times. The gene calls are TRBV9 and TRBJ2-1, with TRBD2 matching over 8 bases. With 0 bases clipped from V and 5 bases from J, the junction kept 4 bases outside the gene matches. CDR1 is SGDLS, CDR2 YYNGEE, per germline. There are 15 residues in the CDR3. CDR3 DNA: TGTGCCAGCAGCGTAGGACGGGGGGGTCACAATGAGCAGTTCTTC. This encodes CASSVGRGGHNEQFF. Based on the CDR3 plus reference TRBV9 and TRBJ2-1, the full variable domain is DSGVTQTPKHLITATGQRVTLRCSPRSGDLSVYWYQQSLDQGLQFLIQYYNGEERAKGNILERFSAQQFPDLHSELNLSSLELGDSALYFCASSVGRGGHNEQFFGPGTRLTVL.

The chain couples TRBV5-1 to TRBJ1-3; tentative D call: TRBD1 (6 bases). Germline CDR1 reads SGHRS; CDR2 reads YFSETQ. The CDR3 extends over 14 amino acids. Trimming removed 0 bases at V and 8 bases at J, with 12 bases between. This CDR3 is CASSLEGPGDTIYF. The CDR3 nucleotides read TGCGCCAGCAGCTTGGAGGGACCAGGGGACACCATATATTTT.

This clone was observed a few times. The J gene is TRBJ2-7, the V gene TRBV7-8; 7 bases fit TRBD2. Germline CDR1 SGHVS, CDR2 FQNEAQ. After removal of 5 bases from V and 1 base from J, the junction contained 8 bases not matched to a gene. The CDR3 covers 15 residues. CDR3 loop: CASSLAGALSYEQYF. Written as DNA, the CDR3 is TGTGCCAGCAGCCTCGCGGGAGCCCTTTCCTACGAGCAGTACTTC. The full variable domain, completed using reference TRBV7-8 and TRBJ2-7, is GAGVSQSPRYKVAKRGQDVALRCDPISGHVSLFWYQQALGQGPEFLTYFQNEAQLDKSGLPSDRFFAERPEGSVSTLKIQRTQQEDSAVYLCASSLAGALSYEQYFGPGTRLTVT.

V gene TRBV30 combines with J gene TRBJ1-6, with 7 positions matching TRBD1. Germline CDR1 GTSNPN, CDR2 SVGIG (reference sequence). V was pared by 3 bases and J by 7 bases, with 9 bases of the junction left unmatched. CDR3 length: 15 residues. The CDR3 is CAWRLLTGENSPLHF. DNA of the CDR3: TGTGCCTGGAGGCTTTTAACAGGGGAAAATTCACCCCTCCACTTT.

CDR3 sequence: CASKSGPKNSYEQYF. CDR3 nucleotides: TGTGCCAGCAAATCGGGGCCGAAGAACTCCTACGAGCAGTACTTC. V gene TRBV25-1 combines with J gene TRBJ2-7, with D possibly being TRBD1 or TRBD2 (5 bases each). The CDR3 length is 15 residues. Germline V CDR1 and CDR2: MGHDK, SYGVNS. Deletions cut 7 bases from V and 0 bases from J, with 16 bases between.

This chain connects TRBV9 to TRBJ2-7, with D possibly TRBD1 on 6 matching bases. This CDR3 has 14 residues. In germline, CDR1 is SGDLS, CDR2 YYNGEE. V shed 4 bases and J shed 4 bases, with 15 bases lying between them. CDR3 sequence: CASSPTGGLYEQYF. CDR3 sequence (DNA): TGTGCCAGCAGCCCGACAGGCGGGTTGTACGAGCAGTACTTC.

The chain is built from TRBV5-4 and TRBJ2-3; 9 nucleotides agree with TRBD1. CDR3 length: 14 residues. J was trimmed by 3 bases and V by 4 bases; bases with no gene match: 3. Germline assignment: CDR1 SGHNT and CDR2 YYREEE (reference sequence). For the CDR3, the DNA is TGTGCCAGCAGCCCAGGGACAGGGACAGATACGCAGTATTTT. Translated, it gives CASSPGTGTDTQYF.

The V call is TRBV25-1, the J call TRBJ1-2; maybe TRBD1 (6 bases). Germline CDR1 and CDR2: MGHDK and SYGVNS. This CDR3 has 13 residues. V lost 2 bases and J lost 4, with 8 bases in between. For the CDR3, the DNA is TGTGCCAGCAGTGAAGGACAGCCCTATGGCTACACCTTC. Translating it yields CASSEGQPYGYTF.

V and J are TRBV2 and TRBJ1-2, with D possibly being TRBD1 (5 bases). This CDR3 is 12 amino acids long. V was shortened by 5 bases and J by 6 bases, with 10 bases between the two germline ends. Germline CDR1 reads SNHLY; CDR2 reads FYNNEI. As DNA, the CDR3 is TGTGCCAGCAGTCGGGACCGCAATGGCTACACCTTC. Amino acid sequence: CASSRDRNGYTF.

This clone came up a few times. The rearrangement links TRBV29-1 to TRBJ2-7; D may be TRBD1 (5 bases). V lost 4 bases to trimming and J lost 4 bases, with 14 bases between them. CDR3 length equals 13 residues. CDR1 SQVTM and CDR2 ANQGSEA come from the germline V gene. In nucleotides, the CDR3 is TGCAGCGTTGGGGGCAGTCCGGTGTACGAGCAGTACTTC. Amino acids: CSVGGSPVYEQYF.

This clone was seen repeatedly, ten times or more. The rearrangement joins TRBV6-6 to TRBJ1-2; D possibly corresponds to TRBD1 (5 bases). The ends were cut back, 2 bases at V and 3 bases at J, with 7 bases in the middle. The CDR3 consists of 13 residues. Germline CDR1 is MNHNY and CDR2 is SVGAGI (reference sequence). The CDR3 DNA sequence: TGTGCCAGCAGTTACGGGGGAGACTATGGCTACACCTTC. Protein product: CASSYGGDYGYTF.

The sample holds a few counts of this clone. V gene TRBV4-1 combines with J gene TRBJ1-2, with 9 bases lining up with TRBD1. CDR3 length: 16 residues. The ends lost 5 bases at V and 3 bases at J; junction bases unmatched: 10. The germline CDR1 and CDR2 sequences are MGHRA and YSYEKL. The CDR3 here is CASSFQQGAVDYGYTF. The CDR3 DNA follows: TGCGCCAGCAGCTTCCAACAGGGGGCTGTTGACTATGGCTACACCTTC.

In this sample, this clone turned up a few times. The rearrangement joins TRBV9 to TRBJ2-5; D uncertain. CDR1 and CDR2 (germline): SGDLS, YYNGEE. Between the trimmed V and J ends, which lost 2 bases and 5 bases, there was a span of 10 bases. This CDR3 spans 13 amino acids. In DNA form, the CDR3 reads TGTGCCAGCAGCGTCGGCGCGCGGGAGACCCAGTACTTC. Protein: CASSVGARETQYF.

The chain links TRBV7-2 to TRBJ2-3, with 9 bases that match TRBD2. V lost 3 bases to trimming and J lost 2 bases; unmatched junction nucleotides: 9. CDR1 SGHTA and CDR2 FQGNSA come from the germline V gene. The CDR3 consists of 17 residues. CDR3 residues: CASSFRSSGANTDTQYF. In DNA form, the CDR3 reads TGTGCCAGCAGCTTTCGGTCTAGCGGGGCAAACACAGATACGCAGTATTTT.

The CDR3 reads CSVVLGFTEAFF. The DNA for the CDR3 is TGCAGCGTTGTCTTAGGGTTCACTGAAGCTTTCTTT. The chain has TRBV29-1 and TRBJ1-1; D is ambiguous. CDR3 size: 12 residues. Germline loops: CDR1 SQVTM, CDR2 ANQGSEA. Trimming cost V 4 bases and J 4 bases, with 10 bases left between them.